This T cell receptor beta chain was documented in a study of blood T cell repertoires in COVID-19. Germline V gene data show CDR1 as SQVTM and CDR2 as ANQGSEA. The CDR3 totals 13 residues. J was trimmed by 3 bases and V by 5 bases; bases with no gene match: 5. The assay was immunoSEQ multiplex PCR, and TCRdb's table has in-frame clones only and misses some. The sample contains approximately 200,000 clones, roughly nine tenths of which appear only once. Sequences were obtained from peripheral blood. The rearrangement uses TRBV29-1 and TRBJ1-1; TRBD1 matches at 8 bases. This clonotype was sampled from a man aged 25-45 years with acute or convalescent COVID-19. The CDR3 protein is CSVRDRTDTEAFF. Here the CDR3 DNA reads TGCAGCGTTCGGGACAGGACGGACACTGAAGCTTTCTTT.